The TCR beta chain under discussion was sequenced for a study of shared clonotypes between healthy human individuals. Looking at the study overall: Two female and a few male donors aged 18 to 49 were enrolled.

The CDR3 has 12 amino acids. Trimming took 4 bases from V and 3 from J; bases not matched to a gene: 0. CDR1 and CDR2 (germline): SNHLY, FYNNEI. HIV-negative, healthy adults without recent acute infections or vaccinations were the donors. Per the original methods: From ImmunoSEQ came sequences covering only the junction and carrying no quality scores, so filtering differed. Sequenced by immunoSEQ multiplex PCR; TCRdb stores in-frame clones only, minus some. V and J calls and clone size follow that table, whereas D and trimming were derived from the DNA. This table has some 1,100,000 clones, 75% to 85% appearing once. This clone was found many times. Other DNA sequences in this specimen translate into the identical CDR3.

This sequence joins TRBV2 and TRBJ2-7; 7 nucleotides align to TRBD1. This TCR came from a man aged 18 to 30 in good health. Some clones in this sample may be carry-over from other donors' samples. Sequenced input: memory CD4+ T cells from PBMCs. Specified subset: CD45RA-negative fraction. The CDR3 DNA is TGTGCCAGCAGTGGACAGGGCTACGAGCAGTACTTC. It is translated as CASSGQGYEQYF.